The clone carrying this T cell receptor beta chain occurred many times. The record originates from a study of naive and memory T cell subsets. Amplification of ligated cDNA took four PCR rounds with SP2 and nested alpha and beta constant primers. Blood and skin TCR RNA was reverse transcribed with alpha and beta constant primers. TCRdb processed the UMI-ligation and nested PCR reads anew with MiXCR; each CDR3 protein has one entry. The table has 37,000 or so distinct CDR3 sequences, 11% seen once. Treatment given: skin biopsy from PPD injection site in Mantoux-positive individual. The library had UMIs added by 3' ligation of an oligonucleotide to TCR cDNA. Input was roughly 1 to 1,100 ng of DNase-treated total RNA without cell sorting. Germline V lookup: CDR1 SGHTA, CDR2 FQGTGA. The CDR3 runs 14 residues. The V end was cut by 5 bases, the J end by 4 bases, with 13 bases between.

The chain carries TRBV7-3 and TRBJ2-3, with D hard to call. The source is an adult in good health. The sample consisted of skin, taken from a tuberculin skin test site. The CDR3 loop is CASSPRHTADTQYF. CDR3 coding DNA: TGTGCCAGCAGCCCAAGGCACACCGCAGATACGCAGTATTTT.